Reported below is one T cell receptor beta chain. This record belongs to a study of blood T cell repertoires in COVID-19. In the study overall: The samples span acute and convalescent COVID-19 from the United States, Italy and Spain. Nucleic acid was either cDNA or gDNA, and it came from T cells, B-cell-depleted T cells, or PBMCs.

In the authors' methods: Estimation of nucleated cell counts was performed using reference gene primer amplification. The protocol was immunoSEQ multiplex PCR, while the TCRdb copy is restricted to in-frame clones and leaves out a portion. Clone size and V and J calls were adopted from that table, with D and trimming inferred from the DNA. The sample records over 90,000 clones, 92% being singletons. V was clipped by 0 bases and J by 7 bases, with 11 bases between them. This CDR3 comprises 15 residues. Germline V gives CDR1 SGDLS, CDR2 YYNGEE. Followed longitudinally, the Seattle patients had been enrolled during active infection.

Source material: peripheral blood. The receptor was isolated from a woman aged 45-65 years with COVID-19, enrolled during active disease. The rearrangement uses TRBV9 and TRBJ1-6; D call uncertain. The CDR3 DNA is TGTGCCAGCAGCGTAGGTCGGGGAGGGAATTCACCCCTCCACTTT. Protein product: CASSVGRGGNSPLHF.